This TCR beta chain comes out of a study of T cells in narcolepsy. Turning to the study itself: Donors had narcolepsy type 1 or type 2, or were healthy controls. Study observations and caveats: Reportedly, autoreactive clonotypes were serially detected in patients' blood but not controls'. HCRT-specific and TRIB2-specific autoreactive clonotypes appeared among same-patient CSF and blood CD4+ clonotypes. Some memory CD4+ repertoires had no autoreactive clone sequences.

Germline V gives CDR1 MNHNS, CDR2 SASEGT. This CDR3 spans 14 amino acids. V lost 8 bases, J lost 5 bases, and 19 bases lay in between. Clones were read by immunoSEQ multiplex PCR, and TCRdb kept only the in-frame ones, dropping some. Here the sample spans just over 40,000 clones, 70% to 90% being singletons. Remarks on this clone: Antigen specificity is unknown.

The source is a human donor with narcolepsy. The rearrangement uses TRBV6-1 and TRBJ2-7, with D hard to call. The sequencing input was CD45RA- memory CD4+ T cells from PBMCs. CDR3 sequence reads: CASATYGSIHEQYF. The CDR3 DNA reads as TGTGCCAGCGCGACTTACGGTTCCATCCACGAGCAGTACTTC.